These 26 T cell receptor beta chains were all obtained from the same sample, sequenced in a study of response to subunit inactivated influenza vaccine. TCRdb reprocessed the RT-PCR reads via MiXCR and lists one record per CDR3 protein. Here the sample spans about 240,000 distinct CDR3 sequences, less than 15% being singletons. This specimen consisted of non-naive T cells sorted from PBMCs, obtained roughly 15 days before vaccination. These TCRs come from a man aged 45-65 years who received an inactivated influenza vaccine.

V and J are TRBV7-8 and TRBJ2-2, with D perhaps given as TRBD1 or TRBD2 (5 bases each). In germline, CDR1 is SGHVS, CDR2 FQNEAQ. V was cut by 3 bases and J by 4 bases, with 9 bases left in between. This CDR3 contains 14 residues. In DNA, the CDR3 is TGTGCCAGCAGCTTCAAGAGGGGCACCGGGGAGCTGTTTTTT. The encoded protein is CASSFKRGTGELFF.

This clonotype was counted only a few times. V and J are TRBV10-3 and TRBJ2-7; 7 bases agree with TRBD1. Trimming cost V 7 bases and J 4 bases; bases outside gene matches: 4. The germline V gene has CDR1 ENHRY and CDR2 SYGVKD. This CDR3 region has 12 residues. In nucleotides, the CDR3 is TGTGCCATCAACAGGGGCGGATACGAGCAGTACTTC. As protein: CAINRGGYEQYF.

The chain carries TRBV27 and TRBJ2-7; 9 positions match TRBD1. J was trimmed by 5 bases and V by 5 bases; bases with no gene match: 10. Germline lookup yields CDR1 MNHEY and CDR2 SMNVEV (reference sequence). The CDR3 spans 15 residues. CDR3 in amino acids: CASSLLGQGRHEQYF. CDR3 coding DNA: TGTGCCAGCAGTCTCCTTGGACAGGGGCGCCACGAGCAGTACTTC.

The chain carries TRBV7-3 and TRBJ2-1, with 7 positions matching TRBD1. The CDR3 is made up of 12 amino acids. The V gene end was trimmed by 6 bases and the J gene end by 14 bases; junction bases not matched to a gene: 10. The V gene's germline CDR1 is SGHTA and CDR2 FQGTGA. CDR3 amino acids: CASRNPGDSEFF. The CDR3 nucleotides read TGTGCCAGCAGGAACCCCGGGGACAGCGAGTTCTTC. The complete variable domain, with remaining parts taken from reference TRBV7-3 and TRBJ2-1, reads GAGVSQTPSNKVTEKGKYVELRCDPISGHTALYWYRQSLGQGPEFLIYFQGTGAADDSGLPNDRFFAVRPEGSVSTLKIQRTERGDSAVYLCASRNPGDSEFFGPGTRLTVL.

The table lists this clonotype with many counts. J is TRBJ1-1 and V is TRBV12-3 or TRBV12-4; D call uncertain. Trimming pared 7 bases from V and 9 bases from J, leaving 15 bases between. CDR3 length: 12 residues. The CDR3 sequence: CASTTRFFKAFF. CDR3 sequence (DNA): TGTGCCAGCACTACCAGGTTTTTCAAAGCTTTCTTT.

V gene TRBV6-1 combines with J gene TRBJ2-1; 14 bases line up with TRBD2. J was trimmed by 8 bases and V by 6 bases; bases with no gene match: 6. Germline CDR1 MNHNS, CDR2 SASEGT. The CDR3 covers 15 residues. CDR3 nucleotides: TGTGCCAGCAGCCTTGGGACTAGCGGGAGCCATGAGCAGTTCTTC. It encodes CASSLGTSGSHEQFF.

The chain combines TRBV6-2 or TRBV6-3 with TRBJ2-7; possible D gene TRBD1, 6 bases. The CDR3 is made up of 15 amino acids. Looked up from germline, CDR1 is MNHEY and CDR2 is SVGEGT. Trimming left V 2 bases short and J 4 bases short, with 15 bases between. The CDR3 is CASSYHVGQGYEQYF. As DNA, the CDR3 is TGTGCCAGCAGTTACCACGTGGGCCAGGGGTACGAGCAGTACTTC.

At least ten counts were recorded for this clonotype. This chain uses TRBV7-2 with TRBJ2-3; D is undetermined. Germline V gene sequence: CDR1 SGHTA, CDR2 FQGNSA. The CDR3 is 14 residues long. Trimming took 5 bases from V and 2 from J, leaving 11 bases between them. The CDR3 loop reads CASSPPPITDTQYF. CDR3 sequence (DNA): TGTGCCAGCAGCCCCCCGCCTATCACAGATACGCAGTATTTT.

Only a few counts were recorded for this clonotype. The chain is built from TRBV20-1 and TRBJ2-5; 10 nucleotides line up with TRBD2. The length of the CDR3 is 14 residues. Losses at the gene ends were 5 bases for V and 1 base for J; bases not matched to a gene: 4. The germline gives CDR1 DFQATT, CDR2 SNEGSKA (reference sequence). CDR3 sequence (DNA): TGCAGTGCTCCGGGACTAGCGTCCCAAGAGACCCAGTACTTC. Its protein product is CSAPGLASQETQYF.

A few counts support this clonotype. The rearrangement uses TRBV5-1 and TRBJ2-2, with D possibly being TRBD2 (7 bases). The V and J ends lost 7 bases and 5 bases respectively, with 18 bases between them. The CDR3 has 15 amino acids. Per the germline V gene, CDR1 is SGHRS and CDR2 is YFSETQ. The CDR3 coding sequence is TGCGCCAGCGGCCGGCAGGGGCGGGGGACCGGGGAGCTGTTTTTT. As protein: CASGRQGRGTGELFF.

This clonotype was seen only a few times. The genes are TRBV29-1 and TRBJ2-1; TRBD2 matches 12 bases. Germline V CDR1 and CDR2: SQVTM, ANQGSEA. V trimming: 4 bases; J trimming: 5 bases; junction bases outside the gene matches: 6. The CDR3 has 15 amino acids. The CDR3 protein is CSVAASGGAHNEQFF. The CDR3 coding sequence is TGCAGCGTTGCTGCTAGCGGGGGGGCCCACAATGAGCAGTTCTTC.

This clonotype was detected ten times or more. The chain uses TRBV7-2 and TRBJ2-3; no reliable D call. V was cut by 5 bases and J by 1 base, with 7 bases left in between. The CDR3 runs 13 residues. Germline-derived CDR1 and CDR2 are SGHTA and FQGNSA. This CDR3 reads CASSIPGTDTQYF. The DNA of the CDR3 is TGTGCCAGCAGCATCCCGGGCACAGATACGCAGTATTTT. The whole variable domain, remainder taken from reference TRBV7-2 and TRBJ2-3, is GAGVSQSPSNKVTEKGKDVELRCDPISGHTALYWYRQSLGQGLEFLIYFQGNSAPDKSGLPSDRFSAERTGGSVSTLTIQRTQQEDSAVYLCASSIPGTDTQYFGPGTRLTVL.

This clonotype was picked up a small number of times. V and J are TRBV2 and TRBJ2-7; D possibly corresponds to TRBD1 (6 bases). The V gene lost 4 bases and the J gene lost 5 bases, with 12 bases spanning the gap. The CDR3 runs to 13 residues. CDR1 is SNHLY, CDR2 FYNNEI, per germline. The CDR3 DNA reads TGTGCCAGCAGTGCACAGGGAGTCCACGAGCAGTACTTC. This gives the protein CASSAQGVHEQYF.

DNA for the CDR3: TGTGCCAGCAGGAAGGACGGCTCTGGAAACACCATATATTTT. Protein: CASRKDGSGNTIYF. The chain employs TRBV11-1 and TRBJ1-3; D is undetermined. CDR3 size: 14 residues. Looked up from germline, CDR1 is SGHAT and CDR2 is FQDESV (reference sequence). Trimming cost V 6 bases and J 0 bases, with 9 bases left between them.

This clonotype was observed many times. The V and J genes are TRBV28 and TRBJ2-7; D assignment may be TRBD1 or TRBD2 (6 bases each). The CDR3 extends over 11 amino acids. Looked up from germline, CDR1 is MDHEN and CDR2 is SYDVKM. Trimming cost V 10 bases and J 4 bases, with 11 bases left between them. The CDR3 protein is CAIQGRYEQYF. The DNA for the CDR3 is TGTGCCATCCAGGGGAGGTACGAGCAGTACTTC.

Only a few counts were recorded for this clonotype. The chain employs TRBV10-3 and TRBJ2-3, with TRBD2 identical over 10 bases. This CDR3 spans 15 amino acids. The V gene's germline CDR1 is ENHRY and CDR2 SYGVKD. The junction had 1 base not matched to a gene; V was cut back by 3 bases and J by 1 base. CDR3 sequence reads: CAISDGTSGTDTQYF. The CDR3, as DNA: TGTGCCATCAGTGACGGGACTAGCGGCACAGATACGCAGTATTTT.

A few counts support this clonotype. The junction differs from germline at one of its ends, possibly a read error. The chain combines TRBV12-3 or TRBV12-4 with TRBJ1-2, with 7 bases aligning to TRBD1. CDR3 length equals 14 residues. CDR3 region: CASSSQKRQGLVVF. The CDR3 DNA is TGTGCCAGCAGTTCCCAGAAGAGACAGGGTCTTGTCGTCTTC.

This clonotype was seen a few times. CDR3 loop: CASRFDSTSTEAFF. As DNA, the CDR3 is TGTGCCAGCAGATTTGACAGCACGAGCACTGAAGCTTTCTTT. The rearrangement links TRBV12-3 or TRBV12-4 to TRBJ1-1; possible D gene TRBD1, 5 bases. Trimming shortened V by 6 bases and J by 4 bases, and 15 bases separated the two germline ends. The CDR3 sequence is 14 residues long.

The chain couples TRBV20-1 to TRBJ2-7; D ambiguous. V shed 5 bases and J shed 5 bases, with 7 bases lying between them. From germline, CDR1 is DFQATT and CDR2 SNEGSKA (reference sequence). The length of the CDR3 is 10 residues. CDR3 sequence (DNA): TGCAGTGCTGAAAAGGACGAGCAGTACTTC. Its protein is CSAEKDEQYF.

This clonotype was observed many times. The V call is TRBV20-1, the J call TRBJ1-1; TRBD1 aligns across 9 bases. CDR3 size: 16 residues. The V gene end was trimmed by 6 bases and the J gene end by 0 bases; junction bases not matched to a gene: 11. Germline assignment: CDR1 DFQATT and CDR2 SNEGSKA (reference sequence). The CDR3 region has the DNA TGCAGTGCCCCCACGACAGGGGGATGGATGAACACTGAAGCTTTCTTT. Its protein is CSAPTTGGWMNTEAFF.

V gene TRBV4-3 combines with J gene TRBJ1-6, with D possibly matching TRBD1 (6 bases). This CDR3 comprises 18 residues. Germline values: CDR1 LGHNA, CDR2 YSLEER. The V and J ends lost 0 bases and 10 bases respectively, with 22 bases between them. The DNA for the CDR3 is TGCGCCAGCAGCCAAGAACTAACAGGGACCTATGCCGGGTCACCCCTCCACTTT. This gives the protein CASSQELTGTYAGSPLHF.

The CDR3 DNA reads TGTGCCAGCTCTCCGGGAACCCCTCCGAATACGCAGTATTTT. Its translation: CASSPGTPPNTQYF. V and J are TRBV18 and TRBJ2-3; possible D gene TRBD2, 5 bases. V lost 6 bases and J lost 7, with 17 bases in between. The CDR3 is 14 residues long. Germline V gene sequence: CDR1 KGHSH, CDR2 LQKENI.

The rearrangement links TRBV6-2 or TRBV6-3 to TRBJ1-6, with D possibly being TRBD1 (6 bases). Germline-derived CDR1 and CDR2 are MNHEY and SVGEGT. Trimming took off 0 bases at V and 10 bases at J, with 13 bases between the two ends. CDR3 size: 15 residues. The CDR3 reads CASSYSTGRRSPLHF. The CDR3 DNA is TGTGCCAGCAGTTACTCCACAGGGAGGAGATCACCCCTCCACTTT.

The chain uses TRBV24-1 and TRBJ2-5; D may be TRBD1 or TRBD2 (5 bases each). V lost 4 bases and J lost 2, with 22 bases in between. There are 18 residues in the CDR3. The germline gives CDR1 KGHDR, CDR2 SFDVKD. The CDR3 region is CATSDSEDTHHIQETQYF. CDR3 nucleotide sequence: TGTGCCACCAGTGACTCGGAGGACACTCACCATATTCAAGAGACCCAGTACTTC.

This clonotype showed up many times. The chain carries TRBV6-6 and TRBJ1-5; D remains unclear. V was pared by 0 bases and J by 3 bases, with 9 bases between. Per the germline V gene, CDR1 is MNHNY and CDR2 is SVGAGI (reference sequence). The CDR3 has 15 residues. CDR3 in amino acids: CASSYSTVNNQPQHF. For the CDR3, the DNA is TGTGCCAGCAGTTACTCTACGGTGAACAATCAGCCCCAGCATTTT.

The chain employs TRBV7-7 and TRBJ2-5; D is ambiguous. This CDR3 region has 13 residues. Germline CDR1 reads SSHAT; CDR2 reads FNYEAQ (reference sequence). V was clipped by 3 bases and J by 3 bases, with 8 bases between them. DNA of the CDR3: TGTGCCAGCAGCTTTTCACAGAAAGAGACCCAGTACTTC. The encoded protein is CASSFSQKETQYF.